This T cell receptor beta chain was observed in a study of response to subunit inactivated influenza vaccine. The CDR3 is 15 residues long. The germline V gene has CDR1 SEHNR and CDR2 FQNEAQ (reference sequence). TCRdb reanalysed the RT-PCR reads using MiXCR and keeps one entry per CDR3 protein. The data hold 600,000 to 850,000 distinct CDR3 sequences, with 12% to 15% observed a single time. With respect to this clonotype: Its specificity is not known. Germline and junction disagree at one end, which may indicate a read error.

Overall study results and limits: After each seasonal influenza vaccination, few new T cells are recruited, the authors suggested.

This receptor was obtained from a man in his fifties who received an inactivated influenza vaccine. The source material was PBMCs from blood, sampled less than 15 days before vaccination. This chain connects TRBV7-9 to TRBJ2-3, with a weak D call TRBD2 (6 bases). The CDR3 DNA sequence: TGTGCCAGCAGCTTAGACGCGGACTACACATATACGCAGTATTTT. Residues: CASSLDADYTYTQYF.